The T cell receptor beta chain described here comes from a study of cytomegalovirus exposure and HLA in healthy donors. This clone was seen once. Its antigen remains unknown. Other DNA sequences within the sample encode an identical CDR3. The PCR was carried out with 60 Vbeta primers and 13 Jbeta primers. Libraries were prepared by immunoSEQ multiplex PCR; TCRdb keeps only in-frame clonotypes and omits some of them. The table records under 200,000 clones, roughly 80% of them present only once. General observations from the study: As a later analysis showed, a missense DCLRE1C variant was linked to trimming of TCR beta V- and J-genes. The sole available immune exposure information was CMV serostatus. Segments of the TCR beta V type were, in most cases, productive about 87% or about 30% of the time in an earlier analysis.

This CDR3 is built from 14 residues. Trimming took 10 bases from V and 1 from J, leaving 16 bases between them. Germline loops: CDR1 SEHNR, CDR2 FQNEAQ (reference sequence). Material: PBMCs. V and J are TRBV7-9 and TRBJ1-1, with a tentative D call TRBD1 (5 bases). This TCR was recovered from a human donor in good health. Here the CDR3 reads CAIIEGQENTEAFF. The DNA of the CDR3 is TGTGCCATCATCGAAGGACAAGAGAACACTGAAGCTTTCTTT.